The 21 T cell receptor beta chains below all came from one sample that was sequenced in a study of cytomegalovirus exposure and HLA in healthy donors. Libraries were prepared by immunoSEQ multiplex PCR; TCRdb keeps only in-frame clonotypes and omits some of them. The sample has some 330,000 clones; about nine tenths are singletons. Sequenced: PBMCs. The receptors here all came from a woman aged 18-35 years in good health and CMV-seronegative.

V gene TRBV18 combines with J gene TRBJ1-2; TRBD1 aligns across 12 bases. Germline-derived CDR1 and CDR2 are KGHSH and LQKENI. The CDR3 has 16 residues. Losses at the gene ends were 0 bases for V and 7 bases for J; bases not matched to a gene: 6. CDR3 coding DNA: TGTGCCAGCTCACCACCGGGACAGGGGGCGAGCGGTGGCTACACCTTC. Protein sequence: CASSPPGQGASGGYTF.

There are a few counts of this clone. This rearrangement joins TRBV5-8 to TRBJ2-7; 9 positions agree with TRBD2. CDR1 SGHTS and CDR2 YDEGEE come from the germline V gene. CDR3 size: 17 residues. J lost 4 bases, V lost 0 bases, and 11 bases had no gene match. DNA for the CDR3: TGTGCCAGCAGCTTGGCCACGGGTAGCGGGAGTGGGTACGAGCAGTACTTC. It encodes CASSLATGSGSGYEQYF.

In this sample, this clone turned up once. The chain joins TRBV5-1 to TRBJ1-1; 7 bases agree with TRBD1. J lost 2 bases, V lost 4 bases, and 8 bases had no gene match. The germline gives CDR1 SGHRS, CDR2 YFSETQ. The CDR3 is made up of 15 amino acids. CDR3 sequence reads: CASSKGDRSNTEAFF. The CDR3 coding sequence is TGCGCCAGCAGCAAAGGGGACAGAAGCAACACTGAAGCTTTCTTT.

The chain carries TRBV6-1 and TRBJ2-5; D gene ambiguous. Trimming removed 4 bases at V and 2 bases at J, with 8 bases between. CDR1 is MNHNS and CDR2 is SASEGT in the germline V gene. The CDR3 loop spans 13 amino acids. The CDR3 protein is CASSVVQQETQYF. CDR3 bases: TGTGCCAGCAGTGTTGTACAGCAAGAGACCCAGTACTTC.

CDR3 region: CASSLERGTGELFF. The CDR3 nucleotides read TGTGCCAGCAGCTTAGAGCGGGGTACCGGGGAGCTGTTTTTT. The chain has TRBV7-7 and TRBJ2-2, with 7 bases that match TRBD2. The CDR3 runs to 14 residues. Germline V gene lookup returns CDR1 SSHAT and CDR2 FNYEAQ (reference sequence). V shed 1 base and J 5 bases; nucleotides not matched to a gene: 1.

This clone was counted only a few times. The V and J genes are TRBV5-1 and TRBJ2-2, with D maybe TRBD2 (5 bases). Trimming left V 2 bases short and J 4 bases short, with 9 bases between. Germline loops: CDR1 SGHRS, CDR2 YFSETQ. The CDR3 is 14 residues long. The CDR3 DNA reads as TGCGCCAGCAGCTTAAGAGGGTCCACCGGGGAGCTGTTTTTT. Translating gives CASSLRGSTGELFF.

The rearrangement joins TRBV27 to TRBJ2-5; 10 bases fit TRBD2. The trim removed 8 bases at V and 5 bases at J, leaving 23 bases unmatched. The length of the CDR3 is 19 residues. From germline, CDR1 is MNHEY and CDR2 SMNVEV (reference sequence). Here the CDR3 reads CASSMAPRLAGVSGETQYF. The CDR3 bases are TGTGCCAGCTCAATGGCCCCTCGGCTAGCGGGAGTCTCGGGTGAGACCCAGTACTTC.

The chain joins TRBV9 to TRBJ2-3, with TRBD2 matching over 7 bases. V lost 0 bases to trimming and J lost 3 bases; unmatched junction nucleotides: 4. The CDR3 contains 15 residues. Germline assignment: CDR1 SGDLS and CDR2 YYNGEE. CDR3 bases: TGTGCCAGCAGCGTAGGTGCGGGAGCTACAGATACGCAGTATTTT. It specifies CASSVGAGATDTQYF.

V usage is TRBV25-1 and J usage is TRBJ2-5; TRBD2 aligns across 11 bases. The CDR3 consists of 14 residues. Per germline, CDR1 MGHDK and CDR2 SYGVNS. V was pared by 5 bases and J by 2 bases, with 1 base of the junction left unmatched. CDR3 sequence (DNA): TGTGCCAGCAGTCTAGCGGGAGGTCAAGAGACCCAGTACTTC. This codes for CASSLAGGQETQYF.

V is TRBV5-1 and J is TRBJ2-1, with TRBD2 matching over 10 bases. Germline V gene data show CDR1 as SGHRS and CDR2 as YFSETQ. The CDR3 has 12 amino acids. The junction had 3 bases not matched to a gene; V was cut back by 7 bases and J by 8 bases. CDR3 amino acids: CASQREGDEQFF. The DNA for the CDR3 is TGCGCCAGCCAGCGGGAGGGCGATGAGCAGTTCTTC.

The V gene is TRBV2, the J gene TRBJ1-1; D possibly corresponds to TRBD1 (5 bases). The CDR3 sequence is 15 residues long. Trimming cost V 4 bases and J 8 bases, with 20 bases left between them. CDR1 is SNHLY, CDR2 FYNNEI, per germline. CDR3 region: CASSGRDSLHPEAFF. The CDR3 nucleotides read TGTGCCAGCAGTGGCCGGGACTCACTGCACCCCGAAGCTTTCTTT.

CDR3 sequence reads: CASSPLGTGARVTQYF. DNA for the CDR3: TGCGCCAGCAGCCCGCTAGGGACAGGCGCCCGGGTGACCCAGTACTTC. V and J are TRBV5-1 and TRBJ2-5; 8 nucleotides agree with TRBD1. The CDR3 contains 16 residues. The V segment lost 4 bases and the J segment 7 bases; nucleotides outside the gene matches: 15. Per the germline V gene, CDR1 is SGHRS and CDR2 is YFSETQ.

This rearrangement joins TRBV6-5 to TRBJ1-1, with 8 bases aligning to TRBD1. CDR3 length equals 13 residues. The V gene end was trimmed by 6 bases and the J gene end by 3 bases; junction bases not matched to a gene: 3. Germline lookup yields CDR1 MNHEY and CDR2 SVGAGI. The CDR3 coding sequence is TGTGCCAGCAGAAGGGACAGGTACACTGAAGCTTTCTTT. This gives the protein CASRRDRYTEAFF.

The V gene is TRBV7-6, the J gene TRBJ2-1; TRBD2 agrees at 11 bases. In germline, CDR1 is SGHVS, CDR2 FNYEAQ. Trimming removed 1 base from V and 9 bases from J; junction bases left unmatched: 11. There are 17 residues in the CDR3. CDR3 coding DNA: TGTGCCAGCAGCTTAGAAGTAGCGGGAGGGTTTGATGGTGAGCAGTTCTTC. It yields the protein CASSLEVAGGFDGEQFF.

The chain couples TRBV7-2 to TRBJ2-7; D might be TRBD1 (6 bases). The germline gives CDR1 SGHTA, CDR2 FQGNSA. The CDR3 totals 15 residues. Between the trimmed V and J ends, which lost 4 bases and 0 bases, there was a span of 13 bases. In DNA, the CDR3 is TGTGCCAGCAGCTCACAGGGATCCCTCTCCTACGAGCAGTACTTC. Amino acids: CASSSQGSLSYEQYF.

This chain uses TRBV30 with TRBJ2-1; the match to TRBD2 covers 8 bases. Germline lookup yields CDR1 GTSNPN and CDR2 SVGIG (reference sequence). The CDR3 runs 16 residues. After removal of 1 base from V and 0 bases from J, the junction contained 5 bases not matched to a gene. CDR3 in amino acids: CAWSDSGGSSYNEQFF. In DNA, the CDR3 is TGTGCCTGGAGTGACAGCGGGGGAAGCTCCTACAATGAGCAGTTCTTC.

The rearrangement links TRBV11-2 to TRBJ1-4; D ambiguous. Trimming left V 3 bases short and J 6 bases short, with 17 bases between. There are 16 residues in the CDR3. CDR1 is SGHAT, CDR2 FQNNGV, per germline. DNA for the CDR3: TGTGCCAGCAGCTTTTACCCTCCAGGATATGATGAAAAACTGTTTTTT. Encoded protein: CASSFYPPGYDEKLFF. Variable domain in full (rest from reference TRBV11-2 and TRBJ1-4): EAGVAQSPRYKIIEKRQSVAFWCNPISGHATLYWYQQILGQGPKLLIQFQNNGVVDDSQLPKDRFSAERLKGVDSTLKIQPAKLEDSAVYLCASSFYPPGYDEKLFFGSGTQLSVL.

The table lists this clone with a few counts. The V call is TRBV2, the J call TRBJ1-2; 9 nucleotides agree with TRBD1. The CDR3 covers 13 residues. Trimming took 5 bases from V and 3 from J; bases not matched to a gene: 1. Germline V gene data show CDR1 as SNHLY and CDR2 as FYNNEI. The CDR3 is CASSRQGDYGYTF. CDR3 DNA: TGTGCCAGCAGTAGACAGGGGGACTATGGCTACACCTTC. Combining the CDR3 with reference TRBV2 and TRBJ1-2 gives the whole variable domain EPEVTQTPSHQVTQMGQEVILRCVPISNHLYFYWYRQILGQKVEFLVSFYNNEISEKSEIFDDQFSVERPDGSNFTLKIRSTKLEDSAMYFCASSRQGDYGYTFGSGTRLTVV.

CDR3 residues: CASSPLLAGTSLAYNEQFF. CDR3 nucleotides: TGTGCCAGCAGTCCTTTACTAGCGGGAACGAGTCTTGCCTACAATGAGCAGTTCTTC. The chain joins TRBV27 to TRBJ2-1, with 10 bases fitting TRBD2. The CDR3 has 19 amino acids. Per germline, CDR1 MNHEY and CDR2 SMNVEV (reference sequence). J was trimmed by 2 bases and V by 5 bases; bases with no gene match: 15.

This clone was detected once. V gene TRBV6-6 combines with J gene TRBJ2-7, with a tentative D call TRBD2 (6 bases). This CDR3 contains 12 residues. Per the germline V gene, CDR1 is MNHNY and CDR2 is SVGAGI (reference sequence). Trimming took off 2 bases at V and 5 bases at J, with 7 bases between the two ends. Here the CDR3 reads CASSYGGNEQYF. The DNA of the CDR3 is TGTGCCAGCAGTTACGGGGGGAACGAGCAGTACTTC.

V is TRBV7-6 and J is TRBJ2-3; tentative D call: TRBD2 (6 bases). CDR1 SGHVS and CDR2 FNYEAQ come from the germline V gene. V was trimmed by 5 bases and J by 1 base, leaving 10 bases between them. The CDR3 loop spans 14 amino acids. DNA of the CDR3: TGTGCCAGCAGCCCCGCTAGCGGCACAGATACGCAGTATTTT. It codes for CASSPASGTDTQYF.